One sample yielded the 7 T cell receptor beta chains listed below, sequenced in a study of blood T cell repertoires in COVID-19. The assay was immunoSEQ multiplex PCR, and TCRdb's table has in-frame clones only and misses some. The sample holds approximately 250,000 clones, 85% to 95% seen once. The sample was PBMCs or T cells enriched from blood (not recorded which). Every receptor here comes from a man in his forties who had been exposed to COVID-19.

The CDR3 spells CAISGQGINYGYTF. In DNA form, the CDR3 reads TGTGCCATCAGTGGACAGGGGATCAACTATGGCTACACCTTC. The chain has TRBV10-3 and TRBJ1-2; 8 bases match TRBD1. Germline trimming cut 4 bases from V and 2 bases from J; bases unmatched to any gene: 3. Germline V gene data show CDR1 as ENHRY and CDR2 as SYGVKD. The CDR3 length is 14 residues.

This clone has more than one count but fewer than ten. V usage is TRBV6-5 and J usage is TRBJ1-6, with D possibly matching TRBD1 (5 bases). The length of the CDR3 is 14 residues. Trimming cost V 2 bases and J 6 bases, with 8 bases left between them. The germline V gene has CDR1 MNHEY and CDR2 SVGAGI. The CDR3 region is CASSYGQGNSPLHF. In DNA, the CDR3 is TGTGCCAGCAGTTACGGGCAGGGTAATTCACCCCTCCACTTT.

The V gene is TRBV29-1, the J gene TRBJ2-7; TRBD2 matches at 14 bases. CDR1 and CDR2 (germline): SQVTM, ANQGSEA. V shed 3 bases, J shed 3 bases, and the junction held 1 base outside the gene matches. The CDR3 consists of 14 residues. CDR3 sequence (DNA): TGCAGCGTTGATGGGACTAGCGGGAGCTACGAGCAGTACTTC. Protein sequence: CSVDGTSGSYEQYF.

V and J are TRBV27 and TRBJ2-3; no definite D call. The length of the CDR3 is 12 residues. The germline CDR1 and CDR2 sequences are MNHEY and SMNVEV (reference sequence). The V gene lost 8 bases and the J gene lost 4 bases, with 10 bases spanning the gap. As DNA, the CDR3 is TGTGCCAGCCTAGATTTCCCAGATACGCAGTATTTT. Translation: CASLDFPDTQYF.

This clone was seen only once. The V gene is TRBV28, the J gene TRBJ2-2, with D possibly TRBD2 on 5 matching bases. CDR3 length: 13 residues. V lost 8 bases, J lost 1 base, and 8 bases lay in between. CDR1 is MDHEN and CDR2 is SYDVKM in the germline V gene. CDR3 in amino acids: CASGSQNTGELFF. The DNA for the CDR3 is TGTGCCAGCGGGAGTCAGAACACCGGGGAGCTGTTTTTT.

V usage is TRBV2 and J usage is TRBJ2-1, with TRBD2 matching over 11 bases. The CDR3 runs 15 residues. Trimming took 3 bases from V and 4 from J; bases not matched to a gene: 2. Germline lookup yields CDR1 SNHLY and CDR2 FYNNEI. As DNA, the CDR3 is TGTGCCAGCAGTGAGGGACTAGCGGAATACAATGAGCAGTTCTTC. This encodes CASSEGLAEYNEQFF.

The chain carries TRBV2 and TRBJ2-1; the match to TRBD2 covers 11 bases. Germline values: CDR1 SNHLY, CDR2 FYNNEI. This CDR3 has 18 amino acids. V lost 5 bases and J lost 8; bases outside the gene matches: 17. The CDR3 coding sequence is TGTGCCAGCAGTTCCTCTAGCGGGAGGCCCTCTCATATCGATGAGCAGTTCTTC. Amino acids: CASSSSSGRPSHIDEQFF.